Presented here are 10 T cell receptor beta chains from one specimen sequenced in a study of cytomegalovirus exposure and HLA in healthy donors. PCR used 60 Vbeta primers and 13 Jbeta primers. TCRdb's copy holds only in-frame clones and misses some; the assay was immunoSEQ multiplex PCR. The sample has about 80,000 clones; around 80% are singletons. Sequenced sample: PBMCs. These receptors were obtained from a woman between 50 and 59 years old in good health and CMV-seropositive.

This chain connects TRBV30 to TRBJ1-1; 10 bases agree with TRBD1. With 7 bases clipped from V and 5 bases from J, the junction kept 10 bases outside the gene matches. This CDR3 has 14 amino acids. Germline V lookup: CDR1 GTSNPN, CDR2 SVGIG (reference sequence). The CDR3 protein is CAFSRQGARTEAFF. CDR3 in DNA: TGTGCCTTCTCCAGACAGGGGGCGCGGACTGAAGCTTTCTTT.

The V call is TRBV30, the J call TRBJ2-7; D possibly corresponds to TRBD2 (5 bases). Germline values: CDR1 GTSNPN, CDR2 SVGIG (reference sequence). CDR3 length equals 14 residues. Trimming cost V 3 bases and J 0 bases, with 12 bases left between them. The CDR3 nucleotides are TGTGCCTGGAGCCGGCGGAGGAGCTCCTACGAGCAGTACTTC. Translating gives CAWSRRRSSYEQYF. The entire variable domain, with the rest obtained from reference TRBV30 and TRBJ2-7, is as follows: SQTIHQWPATLVQPVGSPLSLECTVEGTSNPNLYWYRQAAGRGLQLLFYSVGIGQISSEVPQNLSASRPQDRQFILSSKKLLLSDSGFYLCAWSRRRSSYEQYFGPGTRLTVT.

V gene TRBV15 combines with J gene TRBJ1-5; 9 bases are a match to TRBD1. The V and J ends lost 3 bases and 5 bases, in that order; junction bases with no gene match: 5. Per germline, CDR1 LNHNV and CDR2 YYDKDF (reference sequence). This CDR3 is 15 amino acids long. The CDR3 DNA follows: TGTGCCACCAGCAGGGACAGGGGAGGGGATCAGCCCCAGCATTTT. As protein: CATSRDRGGDQPQHF.

The chain recombines TRBV6-1 with TRBJ1-3; D gene uncertain. CDR1 and CDR2 (germline): MNHNS, SASEGT. V shed 7 bases and J shed 2 bases, with 15 bases lying between them. This CDR3 region has 15 residues. This chain's CDR3 is CASIRGLSTGNTIYF. The CDR3 nucleotides are TGTGCCAGCATTAGAGGGCTCTCTACTGGAAACACCATATATTTT.

DNA of the CDR3: TGTGCCAGCAGCTTCTCCGGACAGTGGGAGACCCAGTACTTC. It translates to CASSFSGQWETQYF. This rearrangement joins TRBV9 to TRBJ2-5, with a tentative D call TRBD1 (6 bases). CDR3 length: 14 amino acids. Germline loops: CDR1 SGDLS, CDR2 YYNGEE. Trimming removed 4 bases from V and 5 bases from J, with 15 bases in between.

The chain has TRBV11-2 and TRBJ2-3; TRBD2 matches 7 bases. The germline V gene has CDR1 SGHAT and CDR2 FQNNGV. The trim removed 8 bases at V and 4 bases at J, leaving 12 bases unmatched. The CDR3 loop spans 15 amino acids. The DNA for the CDR3 is TGTGCCAGCCAATGGGGCGGGAGTGTGGCAGATACGCAGTATTTT. It codes for CASQWGGSVADTQYF. Drawing the rest from reference TRBV11-2 and TRBJ2-3, the complete variable domain is EAGVAQSPRYKIIEKRQSVAFWCNPISGHATLYWYQQILGQGPKLLIQFQNNGVVDDSQLPKDRFSAERLKGVDSTLKIQPAKLEDSAVYLCASQWGGSVADTQYFGPGTRLTVL.

The chain links TRBV5-1 to TRBJ2-3; 8 nucleotides align to TRBD1. The CDR3 runs 15 residues. The junction had 10 bases not matched to a gene; V was cut back by 4 bases and J by 6 bases. CDR1 is SGHRS and CDR2 is YFSETQ in the germline V gene. The CDR3 sequence is CASSPSGQGADTQYF. DNA of the CDR3: TGCGCCAGCAGCCCGAGCGGACAGGGAGCGGATACGCAGTATTTT.

This clone has only one observation. This chain links TRBV7-9 with TRBJ2-1, with 8 bases that match TRBD1. V lost 3 bases, J lost 0 bases, and 1 base stayed unmatched. The germline V gene has CDR1 SEHNR and CDR2 FQNEAQ (reference sequence). The CDR3 has 15 residues. The CDR3 nucleotides are TGTGCCAGCAGCTTGACAGGGGTCTCCTACAATGAGCAGTTCTTC. It yields the protein CASSLTGVSYNEQFF.

The chain uses TRBV5-1 and TRBJ1-6, with 8 bases that match TRBD1. V was clipped by 4 bases and J by 8 bases; unmatched bases: 5. The CDR3 has 14 residues. Germline CDR1 reads SGHRS; CDR2 reads YFSETQ. In nucleotides, the CDR3 is TGCGCCAGCAGCCAAGGACAGGGCGATTCACCCCTCCACTTT. This gives the protein CASSQGQGDSPLHF.

This clone came up a few times. This chain uses TRBV5-4 with TRBJ2-1; no clear D. V lost 1 base to trimming and J lost 8 bases, with 16 bases between them. This CDR3 spans 15 amino acids. Germline V gene data show CDR1 as SGHNT and CDR2 as YYREEE (reference sequence). DNA for the CDR3: TGTGCCAGCAGCTTGCAGGCAGGAAGAAAGGATGAGCAGTTCTTC. It yields the protein CASSLQAGRKDEQFF.